What follows describes a single T cell receptor (beta chain). Antigen specificity is unknown. These data originate in a study of T cell responses to AZD1222 COVID-19 vaccine. Study summary: Second-dose intervals of approximately 4 or approximately 12 weeks were pooled.

Study observations and caveats: Regions 160-218 and 743-854 held dominance among vaccine-associated CD4 TCRs, which spanned spike.

This table comes from immunoSEQ multiplex PCR, and its TCRdb copy is limited to in-frame clones, with some not included. The sample lists 150,000 or so clones; 91% were seen once. With 8 bases removed from V and 0 bases from J, the gap between germline ends came to 13 bases. Germline assignment: CDR1 LNHDA and CDR2 SQIVND (reference sequence). The CDR3 runs to 15 residues. The gene calls are TRBV19 and TRBJ2-2; no firm D call. The clonotype originates from an adult in good health. Specimen: peripheral blood, collected on day 0 of AZD1222 vaccination. CDR3 in amino acids: CASALWAANTGELFF. CDR3 nucleotides: TGTGCCAGTGCCCTTTGGGCCGCGAACACCGGGGAGCTGTTTTTT.